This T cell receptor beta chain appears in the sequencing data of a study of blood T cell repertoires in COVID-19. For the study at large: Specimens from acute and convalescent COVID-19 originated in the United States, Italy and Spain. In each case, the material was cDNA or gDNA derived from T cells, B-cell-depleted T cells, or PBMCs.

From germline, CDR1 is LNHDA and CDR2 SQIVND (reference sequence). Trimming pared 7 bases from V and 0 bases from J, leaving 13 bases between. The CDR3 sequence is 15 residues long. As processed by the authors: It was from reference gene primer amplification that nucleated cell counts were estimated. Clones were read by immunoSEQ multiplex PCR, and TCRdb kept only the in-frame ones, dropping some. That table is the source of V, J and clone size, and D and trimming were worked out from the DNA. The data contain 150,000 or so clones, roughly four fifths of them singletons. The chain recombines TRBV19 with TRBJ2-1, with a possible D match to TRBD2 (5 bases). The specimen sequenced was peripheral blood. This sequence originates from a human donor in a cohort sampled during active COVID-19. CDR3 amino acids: CASTSSRNSYNEQFF. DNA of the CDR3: TGTGCCAGTACGTCTAGCCGAAACTCCTACAATGAGCAGTTCTTC.